The text below deals with one T cell receptor beta chain. Its cognate antigen has yet to be identified. No qualities accompany the bases; no much larger clone lies one base away. The library relied on the immunoSEQ multiplex PCR assay. TCRdb took this table from immuneACCESS and kept in-frame rearrangements with V and J called. Such tables lack part of the clones; where checked against another copy, unresolved V genes explain under half of the gap, and the rest is unexplained. In all, the sample holds under 50,000 clones, and over 80% of those were seen once. In total, the top ten clones hold about 1.1% of the sample. This specimen belongs to a study of PD-1 blockade in mismatch repair-deficient tumors (dated by TCRdb to about 2017). Turning to the overall study: Between late 2013 and late 2016, 75 to 95 consecutive patients with about a dozen mismatch repair-deficient cancer types, all previously treated and progressing, were enrolled in the trial. Deep sequencing of TCR CDR3 regions was used to track tumor-associated T cell clones in peripheral blood of patients responding to PD-1 blockade. Results the study describes overall, beyond this receptor: After pembrolizumab, tumor-resident clones, which were often undetectable in blood before treatment, expanded rapidly and then contracted, generally ahead of radiologic responses.

Mismatch repair deficiency was established in every enrolled patient by polymerase chain reaction or immunohistochemistry. TCR sequencing was performed for three patients who responded to pembrolizumab therapy. The phase II trial prospectively tested pembrolizumab PD-1 blockade in advanced mismatch repair-deficient cancers regardless of tissue of origin. Serial peripheral blood T cell samples were collected before and at multiple times after starting PD-1 blockade. Blood sampling time points were reported as weeks after the first dose of pembrolizumab. Inclusive of the bounding cysteine and phenylalanine, the CDR3 is 12 residues long. This entry keeps only the CDR3 DNA: 36 bases, framed from base 1. The germline V gene specifies ENHRY as CDR1 and SYGVKD as CDR2. Relative to germline, V is 3 bases shorter and J is 5 bases shorter, with 7 bases between their ends.

The material sequenced was PBMCs, taken around 38 weeks after starting pembrolizumab. The sequence derives from an adult with mismatch repair-deficient cancer. The chain was built from TRBV10-3 and TRBJ1-1, with a weak D call of TRBD1 (6 bases match). Read as DNA, the sequence is TGTGCCATCAGTGAAGGGGGAACTGAAGCTTTCTTT. Its protein product is CAISEGGTEAFF.